What follows are 31 T cell receptor beta chains derived from one specimen sequenced in a study of regulatory T cells in long-lasting Graves disease. Construction of TCR beta libraries relied on iRepertoire HTBI primers and on Arm-PCR targeting CDR3 regions. Each CDR3 protein gets one entry after TCRdb re-called the multiplex PCR reads with MiXCR. There are approximately 470,000 distinct CDR3 sequences in the sample; about 16% occur only once, and 9% to 15% lies in the top ten. Time point reported: newly diagnosed GD, antithyroid drugs for less than 3 months. PBMC-derived RNA was used for the TCR library. The same specimen was also included in a second study, on T cells in Graves' hyperthyroidism and ophthalmopathy.

This material consisted of peripheral blood mononuclear cells (PBMCs), taken at new diagnosis, from a patient treated with antithyroid drugs. Receptor source: a man aged 40-50 years with Graves disease.

This clonotype has at least ten counts. The chain recombines TRBV29-1 with TRBJ2-5, with D possibly TRBD1 on 6 matching bases. The CDR3 covers 15 residues. CDR1 and CDR2 from the germline V gene are SQVTM and ANQGSEA. V dropped 2 bases and J dropped 4 bases, with 17 bases sitting between them. The CDR3: CSVELAGASPETQYF. The CDR3 nucleotides read TGCAGCGTTGAATTGGCAGGGGCCAGTCCAGAGACCCAGTACTTC.

This clonotype was detected many times. The genes are TRBV6-2 or TRBV6-3 and TRBJ2-7; D remains unclear. Germline CDR1 MNHEY, CDR2 SVGEGT. CDR3 length equals 15 residues. Trimming removed 7 bases at V and 3 bases at J, with 19 bases between. CDR3 sequence (DNA): TGTGCCAGCACCAAAACTCTTCCATCCTACTACGAGCAGTACTTC. This translates into CASTKTLPSYYEQYF.

The genes are TRBV12-5 and TRBJ2-7; TRBD2 agrees at 14 bases. The CDR3 loop spans 16 amino acids. With V trimmed by 3 bases and J by 5 bases, 6 bases remained unmatched. In germline, CDR1 is LGHNT, CDR2 FRNRAP. The CDR3 region is CASGFQGLAGVDEQYF. In DNA, the CDR3 is TGTGCTAGTGGTTTCCAGGGACTAGCGGGAGTCGACGAGCAGTACTTC. The entire variable domain, with the rest obtained from reference TRBV12-5 and TRBJ2-7, is as follows: DARVTQTPRHKVTEMGQEVTMRCQPILGHNTVFWYRQTMMQGLELLAYFRNRAPLDDSGMPKDRFSAEMPDATLATLKIQPSEPRDSAVYFCASGFQGLAGVDEQYFGPGTRLTVT.

This clonotype was seen many times. The J gene is TRBJ1-5, the V gene TRBV28; D unresolved. Germline loops: CDR1 MDHEN, CDR2 SYDVKM. The CDR3 length is 13 residues. Trimming stripped 5 bases from V and 3 bases from J, with 8 bases between. In DNA, the CDR3 is TGTGCCAGCAGTAGGGTAGTCAATCAGCCCCAGCATTTT. Amino acid sequence: CASSRVVNQPQHF.

This clonotype was detected many times. V usage is TRBV20-1 and J usage is TRBJ2-1; TRBD1 matches 8 bases. The CDR3 is made up of 16 amino acids. Germline V gene lookup returns CDR1 DFQATT and CDR2 SNEGSKA (reference sequence). The V gene end was trimmed by 3 bases and the J gene end by 2 bases; junction bases not matched to a gene: 9. This CDR3 reads CSASRATGAAYNEQFF. CDR3 DNA: TGCAGTGCTAGCCGCGCGACAGGGGCAGCCTACAATGAGCAGTTCTTC.

This clonotype came up many times. J is TRBJ2-3 and V is TRBV11-2, with 9 positions matching TRBD1. Germline CDR1 SGHAT, CDR2 FQNNGV. V lost 5 bases and J lost 0; bases outside the gene matches: 6. The CDR3 runs 16 residues. The chain's CDR3 is CASSAGTGPSTDTQYF. In DNA, the CDR3 is TGTGCCAGCAGCGCAGGGACAGGGCCCAGCACAGATACGCAGTATTTT.

This clonotype was seen more than once but under ten times. The chain couples TRBV6-6 to TRBJ2-1; D possibly corresponds to TRBD2 (5 bases). Trimming cost V 2 bases and J 3 bases, with 11 bases left between them. The CDR3 has 15 amino acids. Germline V CDR1 and CDR2: MNHNY, SVGAGI (reference sequence). The CDR3, as DNA: TGTGCCAGCAGTTACGGGCAGAGCGGCTACAATGAGCAGTTCTTC. It translates to CASSYGQSGYNEQFF.

The table lists this clonotype with many counts. The CDR3 DNA follows: TGTGCCAGCAGCTTAGCCAGGGACTACGAGCAGTACTTC. Residues: CASSLARDYEQYF. The V and J genes are TRBV11-1 and TRBJ2-7; TRBD1 might be the D (5 bases). Trimming shortened V by 0 bases and J by 3 bases, and 6 bases separated the two germline ends. This CDR3 region has 13 residues. Per the germline V gene, CDR1 is SGHAT and CDR2 is FQDESV (reference sequence).

About this clonotype itself: The germline gene is not matched at one end of the junction; a read error may be the cause. The chain couples TRBV2 to TRBJ2-1; D ambiguous. The CDR3 is 14 amino acids. Germline-derived CDR1 and CDR2 are SNHLY and FYNNEI. CDR3 coding DNA: TGTGCCAGCATAGACTCGATGGGGATCAATGAGCAGTCCTTT. Translation gives CASIDSMGINEQSF.

At least ten counts were recorded for this clonotype. This chain joins TRBV12-3 or TRBV12-4 and TRBJ2-5; perhaps TRBD2 as D (6 bases). V shed 3 bases and J shed 5 bases, with 10 bases lying between them. The CDR3 loop spans 13 amino acids. In nucleotides, the CDR3 is TGTGCCAGCAGTTTCACGGAGGGTGAGACCCAGTACTTC. Protein sequence: CASSFTEGETQYF.

V usage is TRBV5-1 and J usage is TRBJ2-3; 8 bases are shared with TRBD2. CDR1 and CDR2 (germline): SGHRS, YFSETQ. CDR3 length: 14 amino acids. V lost 8 bases and J lost 0; bases outside the gene matches: 5. The CDR3 spells CASDSGTSTDTQYF. CDR3 in DNA: TGCGCCAGTGATAGCGGGACTAGCACAGATACGCAGTATTTT.

Notes on this clonotype: An end of the junction does not agree with germline; a read error may underlie this. The V and J genes are TRBV5-1 and TRBJ2-5, with TRBD1 identical over 7 bases. Germline V gives CDR1 SGHRS, CDR2 YFSETQ. This CDR3 region has 14 residues. This CDR3 reads CASSFGQVQETQYF. For the CDR3, the DNA is TGTGCCAGCAGTTTCGGACAGGTTCAAGAGACCCAGTACTTC.

The chain carries TRBV29-1 and TRBJ2-5; 13 nucleotides match TRBD2. Germline V gene data show CDR1 as SQVTM and CDR2 as ANQGSEA. CDR3 length: 15 amino acids. V lost 4 bases to trimming and J lost 4 bases; unmatched junction nucleotides: 6. The CDR3 nucleotides are TGCAGCGTTGCCGGACTAGCGGGAGATATAGAGACCCAGTACTTC. Translation: CSVAGLAGDIETQYF.

This clonotype was observed many times. V gene TRBV2 combines with J gene TRBJ2-2; D unclear. Trimming stripped 4 bases from V and 0 bases from J, with 6 bases between. Germline loops: CDR1 SNHLY, CDR2 FYNNEI. CDR3 size: 14 residues. CDR3 sequence: CASSVDPNTGELFF. In DNA, the CDR3 is TGTGCCAGCAGTGTAGACCCGAACACCGGGGAGCTGTTTTTT.

This clonotype was detected many times. The gene calls are TRBV10-3 and TRBJ2-7; the D is unclear. The length of the CDR3 is 12 residues. Germline V gene data show CDR1 as ENHRY and CDR2 as SYGVKD. V was cut by 3 bases and J by 1 base, with 4 bases left in between. CDR3 sequence: CAISERSYEQYF. The CDR3 bases are TGTGCCATCAGTGAACGGTCCTACGAGCAGTACTTC.

The sample holds many counts of this clonotype. This chain uses TRBV7-3 with TRBJ2-1; D tentatively fits TRBD1 or TRBD2 (6 bases each). The CDR3 extends over 15 amino acids. V lost 8 bases to trimming and J lost 0 bases, with 14 bases between them. CDR1 is SGHTA, CDR2 FQGTGA, per germline. CDR3 amino acids: CASGRGPSSYNEQFF. DNA of the CDR3: TGTGCCAGCGGCCGGGGGCCGAGCTCCTACAATGAGCAGTTCTTC.

This clonotype has more than one count but fewer than ten. This rearrangement joins TRBV12-3 or TRBV12-4 to TRBJ2-7, with TRBD2 matching 7 bases. Trimming cost V 3 bases and J 3 bases; bases outside gene matches: 8. CDR3 length: 15 residues. This chain's CDR3 is CASSFRQGGIYEQYF. In DNA, the CDR3 is TGTGCCAGCAGTTTTCGTCAGGGAGGGATCTACGAGCAGTACTTC.

This clonotype was observed at least ten times. The V gene is TRBV7-9, the J gene TRBJ2-7; 9 bases align to TRBD1. Trimming at V came to 5 bases and at J to 2 bases, leaving 7 bases not matched to a gene. Germline V gives CDR1 SEHNR, CDR2 FQNEAQ (reference sequence). The CDR3 contains 15 residues. The CDR3 loop is CASSDWDRDPYEQYF. The CDR3, as DNA: TGTGCCAGCAGCGATTGGGACAGGGATCCCTACGAGCAGTACTTC.

This clonotype was counted between two and nine times. This chain uses TRBV12-3 or TRBV12-4 with TRBJ2-2; D not certain. V lost 6 bases to trimming and J lost 0 bases, with 17 bases between them. The length of the CDR3 is 17 residues. This CDR3 is CASSPSLTWANTGELFF. Here the CDR3 DNA reads TGTGCCAGCAGCCCCTCCTTGACTTGGGCGAACACCGGGGAGCTGTTTTTT.

This clonotype has at least ten counts. The gene calls are TRBV24-1 and TRBJ2-6, with D possibly being TRBD1 (5 bases). The CDR3 has 16 residues. V was shortened by 2 bases and J by 2 bases, with 9 bases between the two germline ends. The germline gives CDR1 KGHDR, CDR2 SFDVKD. The CDR3: CATSDSRVPGANVLTF. The CDR3 coding sequence is TGTGCCACCAGTGATTCCAGGGTTCCTGGGGCCAACGTCCTGACTTTC.

The rearrangement links TRBV12-3 or TRBV12-4 to TRBJ2-1; 8 bases fit TRBD2. The V gene end was trimmed by 1 base and the J gene end by 5 bases; junction bases not matched to a gene: 4. The CDR3 is 15 amino acids. DNA of the CDR3: TGTGCCAGCAGTTTAGTGGCGGGAGGAAACAATGAGCAGTTCTTC. Amino acid sequence: CASSLVAGGNNEQFF.

A note on this clonotype: A far larger clone is one base from this, pointing to a likely read error. The chain uses TRBV2 and TRBJ2-3, with TRBD1 matching over 12 bases. The J call may not be correct, given that the DNA end is closer to TRBJ2-1. The CDR3 spans 17 residues. Germline V CDR1 and CDR2: SNHLY, FYNNEI. CDR3 nucleotides: TGTGCCAGCAGTGAAGATGGGGGGACAGGGGGCGTAGATCAGCAGTTCTTC. Protein product: CASSEDGGTGGVDQQFF.

The table lists this clonotype with a few counts. The chain joins TRBV6-1 to TRBJ1-2; tentatively, D is TRBD1 (6 bases). This CDR3 is built from 16 residues. The ends were cut back, 1 base at V and 4 bases at J, with 16 bases in the middle. Germline CDR1 is MNHNS and CDR2 is SASEGT. The CDR3 DNA reads as TGTGCCAGCAGTGAAGGCCTACAGGGAAGAGGCTATGGCTACACCTTC. Its protein is CASSEGLQGRGYGYTF.

The sample holds many counts of this clonotype. The chain couples TRBV28 to TRBJ2-7; 10 bases are shared with TRBD1. V was pared by 5 bases and J by 2 bases, with 6 bases of the junction left unmatched. Germline loops: CDR1 MDHEN, CDR2 SYDVKM. This CDR3 is built from 15 residues. The CDR3 loop is CASSPGQGVPYEQYF. The CDR3 coding sequence is TGTGCCAGCAGTCCCGGACAGGGGGTCCCCTACGAGCAGTACTTC.

The J gene is TRBJ1-4, the V gene TRBV7-6; D is unclear. The CDR3 is 14 residues long. Germline CDR1 and CDR2: SGHVS and FNYEAQ. V lost 5 bases to trimming and J lost 7 bases, with 14 bases between them. CDR3 bases: TGTGCCAGCAGCGGCGGGGAGTTTGGTGAAAAACTGTTTTTT. This encodes CASSGGEFGEKLFF.

The V call is TRBV19, the J call TRBJ2-2, with TRBD1 matching over 12 bases. Germline CDR1 and CDR2: LNHDA and SQIVND (reference sequence). V was pared by 7 bases and J by 4 bases, with 10 bases of the junction left unmatched. The CDR3 totals 17 residues. CDR3 nucleotide sequence: TGTGCCAGTATGAGGGGACAGGGGGCCAGCAGCACCGGGGAGCTGTTTTTT. Protein product: CASMRGQGASSTGELFF.

This clonotype was recorded many times. This rearrangement joins TRBV7-2 to TRBJ2-7, with TRBD2 matching over 7 bases. V trimming: 5 bases; J trimming: 6 bases; junction bases outside the gene matches: 10. The CDR3 extends over 14 amino acids. Germline V gives CDR1 SGHTA, CDR2 FQGNSA. CDR3 protein: CASSHGRELSEQYF. CDR3 coding DNA: TGTGCCAGCAGCCACGGGCGGGAGTTGTCCGAGCAGTACTTC.

This clonotype was seen a few times. This rearrangement joins TRBV2 to TRBJ2-7; no reliable D call. Trimming stripped 2 bases from V and 3 bases from J, with 17 bases between. From germline, CDR1 is SNHLY and CDR2 FYNNEI. There are 16 residues in the CDR3. CDR3 in DNA: TGTGCCAGCAGTGAATTTGAAGGTTACCTTAACTACGAGCAGTACTTC. Its translation: CASSEFEGYLNYEQYF. Filled out from reference TRBV2 and TRBJ2-7, the complete variable domain reads EPEVTQTPSHQVTQMGQEVILRCVPISNHLYFYWYRQILGQKVEFLVSFYNNEISEKSEIFDDQFSVERPDGSNFTLKIRSTKLEDSAMYFCASSEFEGYLNYEQYFGPGTRLTVT.

This clonotype was observed many times. This chain connects TRBV12-3 or TRBV12-4 to TRBJ2-1; 10 nucleotides match TRBD2. V trimming: 6 bases; J trimming: 6 bases; junction bases outside the gene matches: 5. The CDR3 sequence is 14 residues long. The CDR3 reads CASSTSGVGNEQFF. The DNA for the CDR3 is TGTGCCAGCAGCACTAGCGGGGTGGGCAATGAGCAGTTCTTC.

This chain connects TRBV28 to TRBJ2-3; 9 bases match TRBD1. J was trimmed by 0 bases and V by 5 bases; bases with no gene match: 6. Germline V gives CDR1 MDHEN, CDR2 SYDVKM. The CDR3 loop spans 16 amino acids. The CDR3 coding sequence is TGTGCCAGCAGTGGGACAGGGCCACCCAGCACAGATACGCAGTATTTT. It encodes CASSGTGPPSTDTQYF.

This clonotype was picked up a small number of times. The V gene is TRBV5-1, the J gene TRBJ2-6; TRBD2 is a possible D gene (6 bases). Trimming left V 4 bases short and J 4 bases short, with 12 bases between. CDR1 is SGHRS, CDR2 YFSETQ, per germline. The CDR3 totals 15 residues. For the CDR3, the DNA is TGCGCCAGCAGCGCGGGACTTACCGGGGCCAACGTCCTGACTTTC. Encoded protein: CASSAGLTGANVLTF.